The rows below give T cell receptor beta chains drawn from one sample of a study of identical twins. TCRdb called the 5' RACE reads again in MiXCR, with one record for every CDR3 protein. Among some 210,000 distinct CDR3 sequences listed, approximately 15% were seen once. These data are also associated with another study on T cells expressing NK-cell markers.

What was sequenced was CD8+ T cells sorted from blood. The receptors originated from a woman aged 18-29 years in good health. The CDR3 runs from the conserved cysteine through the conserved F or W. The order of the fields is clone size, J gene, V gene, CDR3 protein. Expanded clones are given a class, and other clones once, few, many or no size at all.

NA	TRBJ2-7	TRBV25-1	CASSEFLAGAYEQYF
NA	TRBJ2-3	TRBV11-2	CASSSGQGRRDTQYF
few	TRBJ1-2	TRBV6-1	CASNRQGGNYGYTF
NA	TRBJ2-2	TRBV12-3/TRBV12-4	CASRIPPGQGIGELFF
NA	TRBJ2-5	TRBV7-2	CASSLGTSNWETQYF
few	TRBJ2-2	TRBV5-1	CASSWDSKNTGELFF
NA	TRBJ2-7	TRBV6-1	CASSQSGRGRGEQYF
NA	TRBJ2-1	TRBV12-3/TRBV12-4	CASSFGQDNEQFF
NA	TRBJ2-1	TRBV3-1	CASSQEGRWDEQFF
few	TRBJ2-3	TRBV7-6	CASSLLAGGLVGTDTQYF
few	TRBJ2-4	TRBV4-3	CASSQEAGREGAKNIQYF
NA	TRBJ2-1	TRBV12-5	CASGWGFGGSYNEQFF
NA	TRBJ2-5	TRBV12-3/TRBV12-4	CASSRTSVGETQYF
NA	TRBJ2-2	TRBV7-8	CASSLEGWWLYTGELFF
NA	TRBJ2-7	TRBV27	CASSPIGTANTYEQYF
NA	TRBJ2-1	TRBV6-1	CASSWTVGLAAYNEQFF
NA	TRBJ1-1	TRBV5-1	CASAWGANTEAFF
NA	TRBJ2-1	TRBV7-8	CASSLSRRGNEQFF
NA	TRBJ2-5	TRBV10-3	CAIRGTSGQETQYF
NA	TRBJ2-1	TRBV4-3	CASSQTSAEQFF
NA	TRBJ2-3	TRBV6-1	CASSPPGAGGTDTQYF
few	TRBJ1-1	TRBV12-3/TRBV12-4	CASSSSGGITEAFF
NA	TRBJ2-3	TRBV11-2	CASSPGARAQYF
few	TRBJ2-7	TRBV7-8	CASSFSVYREQYF
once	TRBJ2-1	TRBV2	CASGVVGLAGYNEQFF
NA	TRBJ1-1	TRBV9	CASSVGGQTEAFF
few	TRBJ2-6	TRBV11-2	CASSLDQWGDSLSGANVLTF
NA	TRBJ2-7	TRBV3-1	CASSSTAGISYEQYF
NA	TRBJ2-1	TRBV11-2	CASSPGRGPYNEQFF
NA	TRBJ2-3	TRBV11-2	CASRPSGGAIDTQYF
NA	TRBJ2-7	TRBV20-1	CSARDTRQISSYEQYF
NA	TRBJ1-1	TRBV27	CASSPGRGNTEAFF
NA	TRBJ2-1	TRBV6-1	CASSEAIGGYNEQFF
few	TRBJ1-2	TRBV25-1	CASSEPAGGSGYTF
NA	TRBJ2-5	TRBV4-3	CASSQENGGAGETQYF
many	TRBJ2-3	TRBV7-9	CASSPSGATRIDTQYF
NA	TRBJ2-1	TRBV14	CASSQMANEQFF
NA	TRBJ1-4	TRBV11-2	CASSAYRGGEKLFF
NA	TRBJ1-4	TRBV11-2	CASAGAPTLNEKLFF
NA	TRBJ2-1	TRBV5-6	CASRSLAELSCNEQFF
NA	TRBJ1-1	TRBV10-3	CAISESVNTEAFF
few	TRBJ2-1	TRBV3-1	CASSAGTSASSPSYNEQFF
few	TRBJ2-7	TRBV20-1	CSARAGRGAYEQYF
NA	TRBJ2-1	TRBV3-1	CASSQDGRFFYNEQFF
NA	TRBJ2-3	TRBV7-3	CASSSSGGVDTQYF
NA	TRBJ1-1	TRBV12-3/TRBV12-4	CASSLYGGLNTEAFF
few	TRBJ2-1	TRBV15	CATSGLAGRAYNEQFF
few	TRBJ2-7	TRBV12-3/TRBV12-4	CASTTGLPEDEQYF
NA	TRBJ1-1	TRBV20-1	CSARDWDRVTEAFF
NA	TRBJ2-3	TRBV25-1	CASSTEGLIGDTQYF
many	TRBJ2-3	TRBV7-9	CASSETSGRTPYTQYF
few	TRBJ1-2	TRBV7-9	CASSLAPGDNYGYTF
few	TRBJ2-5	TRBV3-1	CASREAGVYQETQYF
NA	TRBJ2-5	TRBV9	CASSARGGDDQYF
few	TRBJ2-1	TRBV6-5	CASSYSRDSMYNEQFF
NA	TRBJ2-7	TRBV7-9	CASGPPFGPGEQYF
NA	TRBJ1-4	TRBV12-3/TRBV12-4	CASSLGTGELNEKLFF
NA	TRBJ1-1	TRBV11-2	CASSSWVGVMNTEAFF
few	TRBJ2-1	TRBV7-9	CASSWPINEQFF
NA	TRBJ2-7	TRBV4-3	CASSQVAGPTYEQYF